This T cell receptor (beta chain) was captured in a study of early T cells in non-severe SARS-CoV-2 infection. A few counts support this clonotype. One entry per CDR3 protein results from TCRdb running MiXCR on the 5' RACE reads. The repertoire includes about 44,000 distinct CDR3 sequences, approximately 6.1% of them detected once, and around 20% sits in the top ten. This CDR3 is 17 amino acids long. The ends were cut back, 0 bases at V and 0 bases at J, with 13 bases in the middle. Per germline, CDR1 LGHNA and CDR2 YSLEER. This sequence joins TRBV4-3 and TRBJ2-3; D may be TRBD2 (5 bases). The sequences come from whole blood, collected at baseline. This TCR derives from an adult who was a healthcare worker with PCR-confirmed SARS-CoV-2 infection or an uninfected control (not recorded which). The CDR3 is CASSQDLATLSTDTQYF. For the CDR3, the DNA is TGCGCCAGCAGCCAAGATCTAGCCACTCTTAGCACAGATACGCAGTATTTT.